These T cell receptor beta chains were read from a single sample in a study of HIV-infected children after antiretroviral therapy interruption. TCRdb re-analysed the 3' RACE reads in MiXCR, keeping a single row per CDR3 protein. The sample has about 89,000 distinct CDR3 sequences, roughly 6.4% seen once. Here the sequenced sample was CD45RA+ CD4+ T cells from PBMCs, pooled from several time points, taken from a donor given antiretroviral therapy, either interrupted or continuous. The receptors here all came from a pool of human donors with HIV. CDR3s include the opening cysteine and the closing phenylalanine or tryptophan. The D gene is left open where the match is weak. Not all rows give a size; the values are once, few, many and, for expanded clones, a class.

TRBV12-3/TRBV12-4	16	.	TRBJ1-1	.	TGTGCCAGCAGTCCACGTATCCGGGCGACGAACACTGAAGCTTTCTTT	CASSPRIRATNTEAFF
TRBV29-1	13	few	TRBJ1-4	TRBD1	TGCAGCGTGACCGGGACAGGGGATGAAAAACTGTTTTTT	CSVTGTGDEKLFF
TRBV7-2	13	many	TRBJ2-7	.	TGTGCCAGCAGCTTAGGGGGATCGGGGGAGCAGTACTTC	CASSLGGSGEQYF
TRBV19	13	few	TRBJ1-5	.	TGTGCCAGTAGTACCGGGGGCAATCAGCCCCAGCATTTT	CASSTGGNQPQHF
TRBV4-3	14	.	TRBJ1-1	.	TGCGCCAGCAGCCAGTGGCAAATCAGCACTGAAGCTTTCTTT	CASSQWQISTEAFF
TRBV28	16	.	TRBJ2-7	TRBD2	TGTGCCAGCAGTTTATTCTTGCGGGGGTCGGCCTACGAGCAGTACTTC	CASSLFLRGSAYEQYF
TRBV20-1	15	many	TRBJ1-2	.	TGCAGTGCTAGAGATCGTCGGGCGTCTAACTATGGCTACACCTTC	CSARDRRASNYGYTF
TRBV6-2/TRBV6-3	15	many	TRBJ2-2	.	TGTGCCAGCAGCCCCATCCGGATGGACACCGGGGAGCTGTTTTTT	CASSPIRMDTGELFF
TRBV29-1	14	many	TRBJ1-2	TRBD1	TGCAGCGTTGTTCCAGGACAGGGGGCAATGGGCTACACCTTC	CSVVPGQGAMGYTF
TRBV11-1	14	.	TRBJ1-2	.	TGTGCCAGCAGTCAGACTCTGGCGGGGTATGGCTACACCTTC	CASSQTLAGYGYTF
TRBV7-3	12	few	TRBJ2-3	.	TGTGCCAGCAGCTTCAGCACAGATACGCAGTATTTT	CASSFSTDTQYF
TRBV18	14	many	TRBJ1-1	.	TGTGCCAGCTCACCAAAGGGCGGAAACACTGAAGCTTTCTTT	CASSPKGGNTEAFF
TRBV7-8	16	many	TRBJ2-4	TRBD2	TGTGCCAGCAGCTTCGGGGGGAGACTAGCCAAAAACATTCAGTACTTC	CASSFGGRLAKNIQYF
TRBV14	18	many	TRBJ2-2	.	TGTGCCAGCAGCCAAGATGTCGCCCAGCGGGCGAACACCGGGGAGCTGTTTTTT	CASSQDVAQRANTGELFF
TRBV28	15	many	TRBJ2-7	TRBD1	TGTGCCAGCACCCTACCGACAGGGGGATCCCACCGGCAGTACTTC	CASTLPTGGSHRQYF
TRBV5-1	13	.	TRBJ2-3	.	TGCGCCAGCAGCTTGGGGGCCACAGATACGCAGTATTTT	CASSLGATDTQYF
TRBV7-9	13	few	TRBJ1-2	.	TGTGCCAGCAGCTTACCGTCTAACTATGGCTACACCTTC	CASSLPSNYGYTF
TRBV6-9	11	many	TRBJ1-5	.	TGTGCCAGCCCGATTCAGACAGAACCGCATTTT	CASPIQTEPHF
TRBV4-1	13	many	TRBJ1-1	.	TGCGCCAGCAGCCAAGGCCTGTTGGAGGGAGCTTTCTTT	CASSQGLLEGAFF
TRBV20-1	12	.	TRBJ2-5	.	TGCAGTGCTTCACAGGGACAAGAGACCCAGTACTTC	CSASQGQETQYF
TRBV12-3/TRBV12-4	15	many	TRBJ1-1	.	TGTGCCAGCAGTTCGAACAGGGATTTGGACACTGAAGCTTTCTTT	CASSSNRDLDTEAFF
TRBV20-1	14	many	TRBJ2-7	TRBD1	TGCAGTGCCCTGAGACAGGGTGCTGAGTACGAGCAGTACTTC	CSALRQGAEYEQYF
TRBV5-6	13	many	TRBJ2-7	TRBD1	TGTGCCAGCAGCTTGGCGGACAGGGCCGAGCAGTACTTC	CASSLADRAEQYF
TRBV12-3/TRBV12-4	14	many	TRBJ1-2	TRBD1	TGTGCCAGCAGTTGGTTCGAGGGGGCCGGTGGCTACACCTTC	CASSWFEGAGGYTF
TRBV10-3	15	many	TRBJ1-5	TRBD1	TGTGCCAGCTCCGGGACAGGGGTCGGCAATCAGCCCCAGCATTTT	CASSGTGVGNQPQHF
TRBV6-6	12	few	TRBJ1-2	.	TGTGCCAGCAGCACGACTAGACAGGGCTACACCTTC	CASSTTRQGYTF
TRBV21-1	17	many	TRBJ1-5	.	TGTGCCAGCAGCAAAGCACCTACAGGGAAGTGCAATCAGCCCCAGCATTTT	CASSKAPTGKCNQPQHF
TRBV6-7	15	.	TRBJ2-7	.	TGTGCCAGCAGTCTCAACCTCGGGGGGCGCGACGAGCAGTACTTC	CASSLNLGGRDEQYF
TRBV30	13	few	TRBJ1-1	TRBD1	TGTGCCTGGAGTGGGACAGGAAACACTGAAGCTTTCTTT	CAWSGTGNTEAFF
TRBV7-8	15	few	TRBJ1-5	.	TGTGCCAGCAGCTTAGAGCGCCTCAAGGGTCAGCCCCAGCATTTT	CASSLERLKGQPQHF
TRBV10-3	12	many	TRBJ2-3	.	TGTGCCATCAGTGTTGGGGGAGATACGCAGTATTTT	CAISVGGDTQYF
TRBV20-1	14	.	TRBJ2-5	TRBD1	TGCAGTGCTGTACCGGGACAGGAACAAGAGACCCAGTACTTC	CSAVPGQEQETQYF
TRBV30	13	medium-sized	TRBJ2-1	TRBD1	TGTGCCTGGAGTCTTACAGGGGATGCTGAGCAGTTCTTC	CAWSLTGDAEQFF
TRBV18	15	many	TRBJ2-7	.	TGTGCCAGCTCACCAGACAGGTCGTTTGAACGCGAGCAGTACTTC	CASSPDRSFEREQYF
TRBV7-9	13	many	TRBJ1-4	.	TGTGCCAGCAGCATCGGGACCCACGAAAAACTGTTTTTT	CASSIGTHEKLFF
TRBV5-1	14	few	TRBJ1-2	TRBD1	TGCGCCAGCAGCAAGGGACAGGGGGTGATTGGCTACACCTTC	CASSKGQGVIGYTF
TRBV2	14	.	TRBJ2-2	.	TGTGCCAGCATCCGGGAAGCGAACACCGGGGAGCTGTTTTTT	CASIREANTGELFF
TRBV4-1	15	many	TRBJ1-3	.	TGCGCCAGCAGCCAAGACGAGGACTCTGGAAACACCATATATTTT	CASSQDEDSGNTIYF
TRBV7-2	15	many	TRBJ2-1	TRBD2	TGTGCCAGCAGCTTAGCAGCGGGGGGCGTCAATGAGCAGTTCTTC	CASSLAAGGVNEQFF
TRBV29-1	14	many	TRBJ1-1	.	TGCAGCGTTGAAGATTTTGGGGGGAAGACTGAAGCTTTCTTT	CSVEDFGGKTEAFF
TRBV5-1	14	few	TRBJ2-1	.	TGCGCCAGCAGCTTGCTTGGGAATAAATATGAGCAGTTCTTC	CASSLLGNKYEQFF
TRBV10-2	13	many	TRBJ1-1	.	TGCGCCAGCAGTGAGTCAAAGAGCACTGAAGCTTTCTTT	CASSESKSTEAFF
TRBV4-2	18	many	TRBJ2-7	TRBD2	TGTGCCAGCAGCCAAGAGTGGGGTGAGGCTAGCGGGAGGGACGAGCAGTACTTC	CASSQEWGEASGRDEQYF
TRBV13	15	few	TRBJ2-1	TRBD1	TGTGCCAGCAGCCTGGGACAGGTACTCTACAATGAGCAGTTCTTC	CASSLGQVLYNEQFF
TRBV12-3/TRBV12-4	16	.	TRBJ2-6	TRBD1	TGTGCCAGCAGTATACAGGGGGTCTCTGGGGCCAACGTCCTGACTTTC	CASSIQGVSGANVLTF
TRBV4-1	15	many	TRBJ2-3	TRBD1	TGCGCCAGCAGCCGCGGGACAGGCAGCACAGATACGCAGTATTTT	CASSRGTGSTDTQYF
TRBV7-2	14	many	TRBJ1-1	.	TGTGCCAGCAGCCCTTGGGATAGGGGCACTGAAGCTTTCTTT	CASSPWDRGTEAFF
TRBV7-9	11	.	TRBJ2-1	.	TGTGCCAGCAGCAGAGGCAATGAGCAGTTCTTC	CASSRGNEQFF
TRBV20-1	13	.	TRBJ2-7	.	TGCAGTGCTAGCCCCGTTATGTGGAACGAGCAGTACTTC	CSASPVMWNEQYF
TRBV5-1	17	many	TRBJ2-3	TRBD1	TGCGCCAGCAGCTTGGCCGGGACAGGGTCACCCAGAGATACGCAGTATTTT	CASSLAGTGSPRDTQYF